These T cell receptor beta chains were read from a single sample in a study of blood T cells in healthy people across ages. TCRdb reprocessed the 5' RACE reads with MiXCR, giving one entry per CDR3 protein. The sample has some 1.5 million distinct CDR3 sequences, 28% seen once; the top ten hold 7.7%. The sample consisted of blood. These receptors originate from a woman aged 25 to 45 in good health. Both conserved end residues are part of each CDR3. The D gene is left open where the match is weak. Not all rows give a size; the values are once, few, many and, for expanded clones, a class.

cdr3_aa: CASSHRQSQFF; cdr3_nt: TGTGCCAGCAGTCACCGACAGTCGCAGTTCTTC; j_call: TRBJ2-1; v_call: TRBV6-5; d_call: NA; clone_size: NA
cdr3_aa: CASSPTDYGGANVLTF; cdr3_nt: TGTGCCAGCTCACCGACCGATTACGGGGGGGCCAACGTCCTGACTTTC; j_call: TRBJ2-6; v_call: TRBV18; d_call: NA; clone_size: NA
cdr3_aa: CATSAGYNEQFF; cdr3_nt: TGTGCCACCAGCGCGGGTTACAATGAGCAGTTCTTC; j_call: TRBJ2-1; v_call: TRBV15; d_call: NA; clone_size: many
cdr3_aa: CASSLGLAGARGGETRYF; cdr3_nt: TGTGCCAGCAGTTTGGGACTAGCGGGAGCTCGGGGGGGAGAGACCCGGTACTTC; j_call: TRBJ2-5; v_call: TRBV28; d_call: TRBD2; clone_size: NA
cdr3_aa: CASSPGGGGPNEQFF; cdr3_nt: TGTGCCAGCAGCCCGGGTGGGGGGGGCCCCAATGAGCAGTTCTTC; j_call: TRBJ2-1; v_call: TRBV5-4; d_call: NA; clone_size: few
cdr3_aa: CSASREGNYGYTF; cdr3_nt: TGCAGTGCTAGTAGGGAGGGAAACTATGGCTACACCTTC; j_call: TRBJ1-2; v_call: TRBV20-1; d_call: NA; clone_size: few
cdr3_aa: CASSLQGSVAFF; cdr3_nt: TGTGCCAGCAGCTTACAGGGTTCGGTGGCTTTCTTT; j_call: TRBJ1-1; v_call: TRBV7-6; d_call: NA; clone_size: NA
cdr3_aa: CSARGLAGSGEQFF; cdr3_nt: TGCAGTGCTCGGGGACTAGCGGGTAGCGGTGAGCAGTTCTTC; j_call: TRBJ2-1; v_call: TRBV20-1; d_call: TRBD2; clone_size: few
cdr3_aa: CASPTCRESVDTGELFF; cdr3_nt: TGTGCCAGCCCCACTTGTCGGGAGAGTGTCGACACCGGGGAGCTGTTTTTT; j_call: TRBJ2-2; v_call: TRBV12-3/TRBV12-4; d_call: NA; clone_size: once
cdr3_aa: CASSSLSLLYEQYF; cdr3_nt: TGTGCCAGCAGTTCATTAAGTTTACTCTACGAGCAGTACTTC; j_call: TRBJ2-7; v_call: TRBV28; d_call: NA; clone_size: many
cdr3_aa: CASSQLGDSNQPQHF; cdr3_nt: TGTGCCAGCTCACAACTCGGGGACAGTAATCAGCCCCAGCATTTT; j_call: TRBJ1-5; v_call: TRBV18; d_call: TRBD1; clone_size: NA
cdr3_aa: CASSSLPSGRAGETQFF; cdr3_nt: TGTGCCAGCAGTTCCCTGCCTAGCGGGAGGGCCGGGGAGACCCAGTTCTTC; j_call: TRBJ2-1; v_call: TRBV11-2; d_call: TRBD2; clone_size: NA
cdr3_aa: CSARNSMSVNEQYF; cdr3_nt: TGCAGTGCTAGAAACTCAATGTCAGTCAACGAGCAGTACTTC; j_call: TRBJ2-7; v_call: TRBV20-1; d_call: NA; clone_size: many
cdr3_aa: CAGSQGETQYF; cdr3_nt: TGTGCCGGCAGCCAAGGGGAGACCCAGTACTTC; j_call: TRBJ2-5; v_call: TRBV4-2; d_call: NA; clone_size: few
cdr3_aa: CASSTGTTLEQYF; cdr3_nt: TGCGCCAGCAGTACCGGGACTACCCTCGAGCAGTACTTC; j_call: TRBJ2-7; v_call: TRBV5-1; d_call: TRBD2; clone_size: few
cdr3_aa: CASRKTGTSGGASYNEQFF; cdr3_nt: TGTGCCAGCAGGAAAACCGGGACTAGCGGGGGGGCCTCCTACAATGAGCAGTTCTTC; j_call: TRBJ2-1; v_call: TRBV6-1; d_call: TRBD2; clone_size: NA
cdr3_aa: CSVGPTTDTQYF; cdr3_nt: TGCAGCGTTGGACCAACCACAGATACGCAGTATTTT; j_call: TRBJ2-3; v_call: TRBV29-1; d_call: NA; clone_size: many
cdr3_aa: CASSSTLGVGNQPQHF; cdr3_nt: TGTGCCAGCAGTTCGACACTTGGGGTGGGGAATCAGCCCCAGCATTTT; j_call: TRBJ1-5; v_call: TRBV7-2; d_call: NA; clone_size: few
cdr3_aa: CASSTILAGNYNEQFF; cdr3_nt: TGTGCCAGCAGCACTATCCTAGCGGGGAACTACAATGAGCAGTTCTTC; j_call: TRBJ2-1; v_call: TRBV7-9; d_call: TRBD2; clone_size: NA
cdr3_aa: CASSLIPGPLTGELFF; cdr3_nt: TGTGCCAGCAGCTTAATCCCGGGACCCCTTACCGGGGAGCTGTTTTTT; j_call: TRBJ2-2; v_call: TRBV7-3; d_call: NA; clone_size: few
cdr3_aa: CASSSFTQETQYF; cdr3_nt: TGTGCCAGCAGCTCCTTCACTCAAGAGACCCAGTACTTC; j_call: TRBJ2-5; v_call: TRBV9; d_call: NA; clone_size: many
cdr3_aa: CASSKWGQGSLAKNIQYF; cdr3_nt: NA; j_call: TRBJ2-4; v_call: TRBV21-1; d_call: NA; clone_size: NA